The rows below give T cell receptor beta chains drawn from one sample of a study of blood T cell repertoires in COVID-19. The repertoire was sequenced with immunoSEQ multiplex PCR; TCRdb's copy has only in-frame clones and lacks some. The sample lists 250,000 to 300,000 clones, 75% to 90% occurring once. Sample: peripheral blood. The receptor set was obtained from a woman in her forties who had recovered from COVID-19. CDR3s include the opening cysteine and the closing phenylalanine or tryptophan. D genes are given only for firm matches. Clone size is not always given. Where it is, it says once, few, many or a class for expanded clones.

j_call	v_call	d_call	clone_size	cdr3_length	cdr3_nt	cdr3_aa
TRBJ1-2	TRBV5-4	.	once	15	TGTGCCAGCAGGAGCCCTATGACAGACAGCTATGGCTACACCTTC	CASRSPMTDSYGYTF
TRBJ1-2	TRBV6-1	.	.	14	TGTGCCAGCAGTGAACGGGGGAGGGGGTATGGCTACACCTTC	CASSERGRGYGYTF
TRBJ1-2	TRBV5-1	TRBD1	.	13	TGCGCCAGCAAGCCCCAAGGGGACAGCGGCTACACCTTC	CASKPQGDSGYTF
TRBJ2-7	TRBV25-1	TRBD1	.	15	TGTGCCAGCAGCCTAACAGGGACAGGGATATTCGGGCAGTACTTC	CASSLTGTGIFGQYF
TRBJ1-2	TRBV10-3	TRBD1	.	17	TGTGCCATCAAAGCGACCGGGACAGGGGGCGCGGGGTATGGCTACACCTTC	CAIKATGTGGAGYGYTF
TRBJ2-1	TRBV6-2/TRBV6-3	TRBD2	once	15	TGTGCCAGCAGTCCGCGGGGGGCGAGATACAATGAGCAGTTCTTC	CASSPRGARYNEQFF
TRBJ2-7	TRBV5-1	TRBD1	once	14	TGCGCCAGCAGCACCGGGACAGTAGTCTACGAGCAGTACTTC	CASSTGTVVYEQYF
TRBJ2-5	TRBV10-3	.	.	17	TGTGCCATCAGTGAGTCGATTAATCGACAGACCAAAGAGACCCAGTACTTC	CAISESINRQTKETQYF
TRBJ2-5	TRBV3-1/TRBV3-2	.	.	16	TGTGCCAGCAGCCCCAAGACGAGGTACCCCCAAGAGACCCAGTACTTC	CASSPKTRYPQETQYF
TRBJ2-5	TRBV18	TRBD1	.	15	TGTGCCAGCTCACCACAGGCTACAGGGGGAGAGACCCAGTACTTC	CASSPQATGGETQYF
TRBJ1-4	TRBV12-3/TRBV12-4	TRBD1	.	13	TGTGCCAGCACCCCGGGACAGGGGGAAAAACTGTTTTTT	CASTPGQGEKLFF
TRBJ1-2	TRBV12-3/TRBV12-4	.	once	12	TGTGCCAGCAGTCAACAGGGAAATGGCTACACCTTC	CASSQQGNGYTF
TRBJ1-1	TRBV18	TRBD1	.	15	TGTGCCAGCTCACCACCGGGACAGGCGGGCACTGAAGCTTTCTTT	CASSPPGQAGTEAFF
TRBJ2-4	TRBV23-1	TRBD1	.	18	TGCGCCAGCAGTCAGCATATGGACAGGCTGATAGCCAAAAACATTCAGTACTTC	CASSQHMDRLIAKNIQYF
TRBJ1-1	TRBV7-2	TRBD1	.	15	TGTGCCAGCAGCTGGACAGGGGCCAGGTACACTGAAGCTTTCTTT	CASSWTGARYTEAFF
TRBJ1-1	TRBV27	.	few	14	TGTGCCAGCAGTTTATCCCCCTCGGACACTGAAGCTTTCTTT	CASSLSPSDTEAFF
TRBJ1-1	TRBV5-6	.	.	16	TGTGCCAGCAGCTTGGCTCTCGGGACTGTGAACACTGAAGCTTTCTTT	CASSLALGTVNTEAFF
TRBJ2-3	TRBV7-9	TRBD2	.	15	TGTGCCAGCAGCTATAGCGGGAAAAGCACAGATACGCAGTATTTT	CASSYSGKSTDTQYF
TRBJ1-4	TRBV9	TRBD1	.	17	TGTGCCAGCAGCGCGACCAAAGGACAGGGGTGGGGTGAAAAACTGTTTTTT	CASSATKGQGWGEKLFF
TRBJ1-2	TRBV7-2	.	.	15	TGTGCCAGCAGCTTACGGACAGCCAAGAACTATGGCTACACCTTC	CASSLRTAKNYGYTF
TRBJ1-2	TRBV7-6	TRBD1	.	16	TGTGCCAGCAGCTTAGCCGAAGACAGGGATCTCTATGGCTACACCTTC	CASSLAEDRDLYGYTF
TRBJ1-1	TRBV4-1	TRBD1	.	14	TGCGCCAGCAGCCAACGACAGGGAAGTACTGAAGCTTTCTTT	CASSQRQGSTEAFF
TRBJ1-6	TRBV5-6	.	once	16	TGTGCCAGCAGCTTGGGTCTCGGCGGGTATAATTCACCCCTCCACTTT	CASSLGLGGYNSPLHF
TRBJ2-3	TRBV12-3/TRBV12-4	.	.	13	TGTGCCAGCTGGTCGTGGGCGGGGGATACGCAGTATTTT	CASWSWAGDTQYF
TRBJ2-1	TRBV5-1	TRBD2	.	16	TGCGCCAGCAGCTTAGTTGCAGCGGGGCTCTACAATGAGCAGTTCTTC	CASSLVAAGLYNEQFF
TRBJ1-5	TRBV18	.	.	12	TGTGCCAGCTCACCAGGCAGGGAGCCCCAGCATTTT	CASSPGREPQHF